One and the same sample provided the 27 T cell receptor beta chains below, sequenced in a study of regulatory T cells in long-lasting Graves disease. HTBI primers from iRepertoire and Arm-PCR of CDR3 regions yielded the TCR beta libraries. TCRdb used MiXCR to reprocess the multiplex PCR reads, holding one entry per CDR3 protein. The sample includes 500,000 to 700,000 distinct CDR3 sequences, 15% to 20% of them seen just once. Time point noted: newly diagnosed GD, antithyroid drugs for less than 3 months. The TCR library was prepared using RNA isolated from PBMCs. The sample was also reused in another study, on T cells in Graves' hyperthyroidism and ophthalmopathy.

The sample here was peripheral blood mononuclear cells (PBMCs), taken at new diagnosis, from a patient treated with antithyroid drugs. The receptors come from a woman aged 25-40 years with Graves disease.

CDR3 DNA: TGTGCCAGCAGGAAATACCGAGGGACAGGGGGTGACGAGCAGTACTTC. It is translated as CASRKYRGTGGDEQYF. This chain joins TRBV25-1 and TRBJ2-7, with 11 bases lining up with TRBD1. V was clipped by 6 bases and J by 5 bases; unmatched bases: 12. CDR3 length: 16 residues. Germline V lookup: CDR1 MGHDK, CDR2 SYGVNS.

This CDR3 is CASSVSGLATGELFF. The CDR3 nucleotides are TGTGCCAGCAGCGTATCTGGACTAGCGACCGGGGAGCTGTTTTTT. The chain joins TRBV9 to TRBJ2-2; 9 bases line up with TRBD2. The ends lost 1 base at V and 5 bases at J; junction bases unmatched: 3. Looked up from germline, CDR1 is SGDLS and CDR2 is YYNGEE. This CDR3 has 15 residues.

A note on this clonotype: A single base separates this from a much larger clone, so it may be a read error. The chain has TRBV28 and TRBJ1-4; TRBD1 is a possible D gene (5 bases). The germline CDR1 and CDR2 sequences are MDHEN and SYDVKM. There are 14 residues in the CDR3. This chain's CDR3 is CASSFPGTYEKLLF. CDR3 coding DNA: TGTGCCAGCAGTTTCCCCGGGACCTATGAAAAACTGCTTTTT.

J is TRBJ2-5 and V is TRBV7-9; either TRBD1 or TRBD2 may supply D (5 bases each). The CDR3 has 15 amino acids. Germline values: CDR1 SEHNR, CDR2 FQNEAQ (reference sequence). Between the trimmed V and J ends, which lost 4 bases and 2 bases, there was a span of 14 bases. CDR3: CASSSPWGIQETQYF. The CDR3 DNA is TGTGCCAGCAGCTCCCCTTGGGGGATACAAGAGACCCAGTACTTC.

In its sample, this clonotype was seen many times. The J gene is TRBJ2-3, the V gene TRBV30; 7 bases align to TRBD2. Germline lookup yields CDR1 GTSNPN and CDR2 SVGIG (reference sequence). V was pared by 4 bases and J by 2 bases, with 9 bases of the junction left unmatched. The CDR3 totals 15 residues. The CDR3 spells CAWTLRGEVTDTQYF. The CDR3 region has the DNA TGTGCCTGGACACTTCGGGGGGAGGTCACAGATACGCAGTATTTT.

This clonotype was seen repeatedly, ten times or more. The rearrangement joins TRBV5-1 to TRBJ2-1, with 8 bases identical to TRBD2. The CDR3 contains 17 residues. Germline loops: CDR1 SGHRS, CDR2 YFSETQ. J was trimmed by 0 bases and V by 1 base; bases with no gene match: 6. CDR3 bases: TGCGCCAGCAGCTTGTCCCGACTAGCGAGCTCCTACAATGAGCAGTTCTTC. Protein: CASSLSRLASSYNEQFF.

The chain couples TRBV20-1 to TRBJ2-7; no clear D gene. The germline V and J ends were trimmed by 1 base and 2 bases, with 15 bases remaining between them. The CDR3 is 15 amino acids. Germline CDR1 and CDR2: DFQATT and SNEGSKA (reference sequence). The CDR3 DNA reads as TGCAGTGCTAGAGCAGTCCCACCGAGGACCTACGAGCAGTACTTC. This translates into CSARAVPPRTYEQYF.

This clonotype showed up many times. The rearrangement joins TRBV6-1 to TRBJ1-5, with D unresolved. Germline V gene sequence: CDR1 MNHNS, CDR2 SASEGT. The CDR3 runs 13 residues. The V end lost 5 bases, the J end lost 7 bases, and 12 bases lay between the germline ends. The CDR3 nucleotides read TGTGCCAGCAGTCAAACCGGGATGCAGCCCCAGCATTTT. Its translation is CASSQTGMQPQHF.

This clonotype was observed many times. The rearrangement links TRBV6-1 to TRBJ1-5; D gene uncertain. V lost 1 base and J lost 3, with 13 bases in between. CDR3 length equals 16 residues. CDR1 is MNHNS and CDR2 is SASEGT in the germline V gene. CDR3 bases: TGTGCCAGCAGTGAAGTGGGTGGCCCCTACAATCAGCCCCAGCATTTT. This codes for CASSEVGGPYNQPQHF.

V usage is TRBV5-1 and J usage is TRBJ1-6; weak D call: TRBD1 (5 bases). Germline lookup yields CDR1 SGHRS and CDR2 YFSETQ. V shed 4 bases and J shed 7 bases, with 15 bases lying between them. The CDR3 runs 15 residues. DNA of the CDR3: TGCGCCAGCAGCCGTGAGGGGTCAGGGAATTCACCCCTCCACTTT. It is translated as CASSREGSGNSPLHF.

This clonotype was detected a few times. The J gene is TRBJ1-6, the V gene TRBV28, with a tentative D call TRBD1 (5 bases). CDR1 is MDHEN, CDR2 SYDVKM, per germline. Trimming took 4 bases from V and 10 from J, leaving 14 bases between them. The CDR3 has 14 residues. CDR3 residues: CASSWLGVPSPLHF. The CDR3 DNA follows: TGTGCCAGCAGTTGGTTAGGGGTACCCTCACCCCTCCACTTT.

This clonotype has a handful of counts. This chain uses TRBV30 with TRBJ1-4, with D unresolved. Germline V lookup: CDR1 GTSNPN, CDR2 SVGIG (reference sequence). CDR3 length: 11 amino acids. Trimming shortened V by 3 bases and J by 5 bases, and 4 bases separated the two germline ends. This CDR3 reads CAWRGNEKLFF. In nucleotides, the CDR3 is TGTGCCTGGAGGGGCAATGAAAAACTGTTTTTT.

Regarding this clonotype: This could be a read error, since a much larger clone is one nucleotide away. The DNA for the CDR3 is TGTGTCAGCGGTATTGTGGGGTTAAATCAGCCCCAGCATTTT. Encoded protein: CVSGIVGLNQPQHF. The chain couples TRBV6-2 or TRBV6-3 to TRBJ1-5; no firm D call. Germline lookup yields CDR1 MNHEY and CDR2 SVGEGT. The CDR3 consists of 14 residues.

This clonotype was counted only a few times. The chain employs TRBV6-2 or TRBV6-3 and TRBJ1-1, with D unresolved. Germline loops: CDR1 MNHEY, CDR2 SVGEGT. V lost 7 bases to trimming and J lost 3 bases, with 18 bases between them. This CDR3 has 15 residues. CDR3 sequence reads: CASTPDPAWDTEAFF. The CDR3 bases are TGTGCCAGCACCCCGGACCCCGCCTGGGACACTGAAGCTTTCTTT.

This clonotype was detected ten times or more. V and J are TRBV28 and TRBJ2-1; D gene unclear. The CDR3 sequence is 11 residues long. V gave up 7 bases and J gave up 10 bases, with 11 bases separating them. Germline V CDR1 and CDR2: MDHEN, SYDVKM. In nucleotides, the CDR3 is TGTGCCAGCAACACTCCAAGAGAGCAGTTCTTC. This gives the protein CASNTPREQFF.

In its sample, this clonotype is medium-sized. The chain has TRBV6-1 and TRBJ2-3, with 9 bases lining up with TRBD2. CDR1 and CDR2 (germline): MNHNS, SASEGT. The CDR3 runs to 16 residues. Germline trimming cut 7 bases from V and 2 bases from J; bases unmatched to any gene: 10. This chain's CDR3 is CASTPGTSFSTDTQYF. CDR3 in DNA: TGTGCCAGCACCCCCGGGACTAGCTTTTCCACAGATACGCAGTATTTT.

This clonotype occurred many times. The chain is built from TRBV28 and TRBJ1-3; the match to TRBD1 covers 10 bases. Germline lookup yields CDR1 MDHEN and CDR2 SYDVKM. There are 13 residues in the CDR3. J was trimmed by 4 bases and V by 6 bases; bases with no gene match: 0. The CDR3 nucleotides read TGTGCCAGCAGGACAGGGGGCGGAAACACCATATATTTT. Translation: CASRTGGGNTIYF. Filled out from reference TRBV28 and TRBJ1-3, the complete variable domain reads DVKVTQSSRYLVKRTGEKVFLECVQDMDHENMFWYRQDPGLGLRLIYFSYDVKMKEKGDIPEGYSVSREKKERFSLILESASTNQTSMYLCASRTGGGNTIYFGEGSWLTVV.

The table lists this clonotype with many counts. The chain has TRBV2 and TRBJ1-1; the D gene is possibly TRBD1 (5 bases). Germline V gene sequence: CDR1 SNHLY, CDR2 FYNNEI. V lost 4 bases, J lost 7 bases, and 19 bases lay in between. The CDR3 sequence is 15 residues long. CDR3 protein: CASSVRGKGSNEAFF. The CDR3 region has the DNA TGTGCCAGCAGTGTTCGGGGGAAGGGCTCGAATGAAGCTTTCTTT.

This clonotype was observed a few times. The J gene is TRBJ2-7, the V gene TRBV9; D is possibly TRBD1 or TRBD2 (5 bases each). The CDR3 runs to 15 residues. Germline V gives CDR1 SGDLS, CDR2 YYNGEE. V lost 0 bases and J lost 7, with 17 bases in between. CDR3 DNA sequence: TGTGCCAGCAGCGTAGAGTCGGGACGGCTTGAGGAGCAGTACTTC. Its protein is CASSVESGRLEEQYF.

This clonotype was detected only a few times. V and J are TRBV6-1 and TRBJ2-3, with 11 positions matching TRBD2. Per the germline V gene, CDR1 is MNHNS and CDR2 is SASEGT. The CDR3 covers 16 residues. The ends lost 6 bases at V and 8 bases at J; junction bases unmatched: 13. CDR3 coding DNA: TGTGCCAGCAGCGCGACTAGCGGGGAGGGTCACGGTACGCAGTATTTT. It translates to CASSATSGEGHGTQYF.

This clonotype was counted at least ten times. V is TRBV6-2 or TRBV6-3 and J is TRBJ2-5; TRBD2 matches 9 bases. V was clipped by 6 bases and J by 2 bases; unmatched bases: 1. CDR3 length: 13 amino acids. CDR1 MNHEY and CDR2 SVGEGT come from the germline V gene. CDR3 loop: CASRAGGQETQYF. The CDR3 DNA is TGTGCCAGCAGGGCGGGAGGGCAAGAGACCCAGTACTTC.

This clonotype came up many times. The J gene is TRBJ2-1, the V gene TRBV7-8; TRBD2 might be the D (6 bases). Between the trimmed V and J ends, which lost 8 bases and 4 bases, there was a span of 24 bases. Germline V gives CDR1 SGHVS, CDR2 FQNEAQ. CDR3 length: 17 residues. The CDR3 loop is CASWGRIIGRGYNEQFF. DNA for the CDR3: TGTGCCAGCTGGGGGAGGATTATCGGGAGAGGTTACAATGAGCAGTTCTTC.

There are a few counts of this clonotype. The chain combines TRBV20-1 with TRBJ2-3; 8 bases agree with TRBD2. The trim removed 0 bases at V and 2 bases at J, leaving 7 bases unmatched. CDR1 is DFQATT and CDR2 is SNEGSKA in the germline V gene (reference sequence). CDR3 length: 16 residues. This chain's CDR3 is CSARDLTSGSTDTQYF. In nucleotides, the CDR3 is TGCAGTGCTAGAGATCTAACTAGCGGCTCCACAGATACGCAGTATTTT.

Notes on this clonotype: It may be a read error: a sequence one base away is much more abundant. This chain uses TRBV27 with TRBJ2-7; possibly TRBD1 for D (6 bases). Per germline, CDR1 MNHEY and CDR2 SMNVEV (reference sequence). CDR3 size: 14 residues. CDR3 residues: CVSSLTQGPYEQYF. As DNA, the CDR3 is TGTGTCAGCAGTTTAACGCAGGGGCCGTACGAGCAGTACTTC.

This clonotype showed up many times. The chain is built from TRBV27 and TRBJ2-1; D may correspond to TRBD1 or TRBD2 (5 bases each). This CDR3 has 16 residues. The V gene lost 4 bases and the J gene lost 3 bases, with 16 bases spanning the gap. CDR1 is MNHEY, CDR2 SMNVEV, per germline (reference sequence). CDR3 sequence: CASSSVPGRLYNEQFF. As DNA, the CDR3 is TGTGCCAGCAGTTCTGTACCGGGACGCCTCTACAATGAGCAGTTCTTC.

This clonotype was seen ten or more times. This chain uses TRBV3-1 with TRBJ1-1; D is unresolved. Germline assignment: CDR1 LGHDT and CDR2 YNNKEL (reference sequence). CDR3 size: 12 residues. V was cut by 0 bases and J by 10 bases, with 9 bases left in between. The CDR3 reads CASSQDHLRAFF. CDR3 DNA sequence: TGTGCCAGCAGCCAAGATCACTTAAGAGCTTTCTTT.

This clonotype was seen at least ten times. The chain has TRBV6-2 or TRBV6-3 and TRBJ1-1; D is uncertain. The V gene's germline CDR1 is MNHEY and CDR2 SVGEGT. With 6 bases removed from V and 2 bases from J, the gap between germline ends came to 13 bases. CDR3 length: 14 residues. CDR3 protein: CASSRGNTNTEAFF. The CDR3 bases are TGTGCCAGCAGCCGCGGCAATACCAACACTGAAGCTTTCTTT.